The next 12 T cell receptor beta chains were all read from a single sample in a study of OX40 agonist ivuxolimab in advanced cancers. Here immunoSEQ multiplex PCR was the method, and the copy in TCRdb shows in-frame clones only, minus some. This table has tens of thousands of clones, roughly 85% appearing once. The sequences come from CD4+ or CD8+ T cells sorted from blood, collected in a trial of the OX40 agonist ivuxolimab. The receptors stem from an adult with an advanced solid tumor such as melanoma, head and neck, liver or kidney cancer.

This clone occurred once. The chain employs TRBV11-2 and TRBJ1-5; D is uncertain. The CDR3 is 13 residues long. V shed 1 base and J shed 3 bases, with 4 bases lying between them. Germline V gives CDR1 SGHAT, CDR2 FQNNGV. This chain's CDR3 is CASSLGPNQPQHF. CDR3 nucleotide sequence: TGTGCCAGCAGCTTAGGCCCCAATCAGCCCCAGCATTTT.

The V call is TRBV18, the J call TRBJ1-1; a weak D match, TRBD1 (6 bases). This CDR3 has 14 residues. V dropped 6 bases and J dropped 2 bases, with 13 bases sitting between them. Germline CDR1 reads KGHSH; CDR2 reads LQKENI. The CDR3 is CASSKEGHNTEAFF. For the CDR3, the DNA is TGTGCCAGCTCTAAGGAGGGACATAACACTGAAGCTTTCTTT.

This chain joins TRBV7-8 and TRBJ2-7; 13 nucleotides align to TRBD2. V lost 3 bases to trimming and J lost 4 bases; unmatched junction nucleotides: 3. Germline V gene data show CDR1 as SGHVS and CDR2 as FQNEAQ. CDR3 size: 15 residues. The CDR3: CASSFGTSGAYEQYF. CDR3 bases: TGTGCCAGCAGCTTCGGGACTAGCGGGGCGTACGAGCAGTACTTC.

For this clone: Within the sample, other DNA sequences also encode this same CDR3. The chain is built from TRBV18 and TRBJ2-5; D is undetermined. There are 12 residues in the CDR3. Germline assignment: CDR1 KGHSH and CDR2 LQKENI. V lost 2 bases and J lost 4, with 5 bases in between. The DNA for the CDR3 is TGTGCCAGCTCACCAATGGGAGAGACCCAGTACTTC. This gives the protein CASSPMGETQYF.

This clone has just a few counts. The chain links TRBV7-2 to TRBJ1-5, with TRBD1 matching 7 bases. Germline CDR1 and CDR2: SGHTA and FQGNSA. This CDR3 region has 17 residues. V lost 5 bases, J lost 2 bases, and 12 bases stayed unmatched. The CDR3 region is CASSPTPTGRGNQPQHF. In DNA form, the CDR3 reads TGTGCCAGCAGCCCGACCCCGACAGGGAGAGGCAATCAGCCCCAGCATTTT.

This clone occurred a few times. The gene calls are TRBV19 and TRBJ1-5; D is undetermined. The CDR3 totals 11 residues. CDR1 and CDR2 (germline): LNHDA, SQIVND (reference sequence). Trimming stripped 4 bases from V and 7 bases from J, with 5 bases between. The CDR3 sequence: CASSSTQPQHF. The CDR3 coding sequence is TGTGCCAGTAGTAGCACCCAGCCCCAGCATTTT.

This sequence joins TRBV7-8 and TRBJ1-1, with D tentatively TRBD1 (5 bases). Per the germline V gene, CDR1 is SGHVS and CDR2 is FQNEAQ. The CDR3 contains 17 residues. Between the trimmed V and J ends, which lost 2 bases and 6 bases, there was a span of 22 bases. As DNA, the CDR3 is TGTGCCAGCAGCTTACTTTTGGGGGTCAGAGTTTCGGCTGAAGCTTTCTTT. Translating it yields CASSLLLGVRVSAEAFF.

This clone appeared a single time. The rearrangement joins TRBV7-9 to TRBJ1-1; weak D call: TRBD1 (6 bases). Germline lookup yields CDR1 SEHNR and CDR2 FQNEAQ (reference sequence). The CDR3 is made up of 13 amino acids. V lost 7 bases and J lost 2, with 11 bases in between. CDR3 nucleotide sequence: TGTGCCAGCACCAGGGGACAAAACACTGAAGCTTTCTTT. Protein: CASTRGQNTEAFF.

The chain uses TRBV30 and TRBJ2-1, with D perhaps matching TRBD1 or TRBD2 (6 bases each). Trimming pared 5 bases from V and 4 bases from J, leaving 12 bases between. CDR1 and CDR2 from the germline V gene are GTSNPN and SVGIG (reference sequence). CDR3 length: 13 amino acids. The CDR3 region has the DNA TGTGCCTGGCACAAGGGGGGATACAATGAGCAGTTCTTC. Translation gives CAWHKGGYNEQFF. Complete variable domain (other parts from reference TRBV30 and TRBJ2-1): SQTIHQWPATLVQPVGSPLSLECTVEGTSNPNLYWYRQAAGRGLQLLFYSVGIGQISSEVPQNLSASRPQDRQFILSSKKLLLSDSGFYLCAWHKGGYNEQFFGPGTRLTVL.

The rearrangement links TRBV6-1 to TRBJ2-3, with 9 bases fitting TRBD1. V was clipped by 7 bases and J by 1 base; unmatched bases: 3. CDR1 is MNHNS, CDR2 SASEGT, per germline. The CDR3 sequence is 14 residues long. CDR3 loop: CASIQGAGTDTQYF. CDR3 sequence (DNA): TGTGCCAGCATACAGGGGGCCGGCACAGATACGCAGTATTTT.

The CDR3 DNA sequence: TGTGCCAGCGGCGATGGAAGTATGAACGGGGAGCTGTTTTTT. It yields the protein CASGDGSMNGELFF. V and J are TRBV7-3 and TRBJ2-2; D is uncertain. The CDR3 length is 14 residues. Germline CDR1 reads SGHTA; CDR2 reads FQGTGA. Between the trimmed V and J ends, which lost 8 bases and 7 bases, there was a span of 17 bases.

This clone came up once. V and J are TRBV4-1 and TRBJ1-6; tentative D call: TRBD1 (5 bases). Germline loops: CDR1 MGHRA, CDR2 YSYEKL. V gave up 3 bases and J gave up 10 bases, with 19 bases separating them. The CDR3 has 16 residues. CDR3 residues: CASSQDTGVPLSPLHF. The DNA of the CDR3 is TGCGCCAGCAGCCAGGACACAGGAGTCCCACTATCACCCCTCCACTTT.